This T cell receptor beta chain was documented in a study of patients and donors after allogeneic stem cell transplantation. The CDR3 contains 15 residues. Trimming removed 2 bases from V and 4 bases from J, with 12 bases in between. In germline, CDR1 is LNHDA, CDR2 SQIVND (reference sequence). One entry per CDR3 protein results from TCRdb running MiXCR on the RT-PCR reads. The sample contains 800,000 to 1,000,000 distinct CDR3 sequences, roughly 17% of which appear only once. The TCR was taken from a human donor who was either an allogeneic HSCT recipient or a stem cell or donor lymphocyte infusion donor (not recorded which). It is not recorded whose cells these are; they may come from a transplant donor. The V and J genes are TRBV19 and TRBJ1-5; D uncertain. Sequenced sample: blood, either unsorted or a sorted T cell fraction (not recorded which). The CDR3 sequence is CASSIPGRTNQPQHF. The CDR3 nucleotides read TGTGCCAGTAGTATACCCGGACGGACTAATCAGCCCCAGCATTTT.